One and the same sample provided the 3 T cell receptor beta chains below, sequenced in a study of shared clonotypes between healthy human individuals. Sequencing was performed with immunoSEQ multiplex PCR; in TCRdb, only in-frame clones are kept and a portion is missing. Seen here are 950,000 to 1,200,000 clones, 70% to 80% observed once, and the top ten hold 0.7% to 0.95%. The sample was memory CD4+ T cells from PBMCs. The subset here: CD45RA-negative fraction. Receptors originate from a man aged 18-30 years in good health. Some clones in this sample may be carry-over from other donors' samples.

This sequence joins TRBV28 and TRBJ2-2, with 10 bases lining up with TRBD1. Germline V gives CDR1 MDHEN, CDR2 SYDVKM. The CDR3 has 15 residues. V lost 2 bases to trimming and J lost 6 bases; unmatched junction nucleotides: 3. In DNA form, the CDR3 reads TGTGCCAGCAGTTTAGGGGGGACAGGGGCCGGGGAGCTGTTTTTT. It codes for CASSLGGTGAGELFF. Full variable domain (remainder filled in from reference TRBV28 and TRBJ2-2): DVKVTQSSRYLVKRTGEKVFLECVQDMDHENMFWYRQDPGLGLRLIYFSYDVKMKEKGDIPEGYSVSREKKERFSLILESASTNQTSMYLCASSLGGTGAGELFFGEGSRLTVL.

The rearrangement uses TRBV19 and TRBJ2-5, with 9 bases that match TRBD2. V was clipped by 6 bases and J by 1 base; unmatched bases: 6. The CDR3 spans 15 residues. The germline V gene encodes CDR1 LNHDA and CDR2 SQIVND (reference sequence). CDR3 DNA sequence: TGTGCCAGTAGCCTTGGGCGGGAGGGCCAAGAGACCCAGTACTTC. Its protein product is CASSLGREGQETQYF.

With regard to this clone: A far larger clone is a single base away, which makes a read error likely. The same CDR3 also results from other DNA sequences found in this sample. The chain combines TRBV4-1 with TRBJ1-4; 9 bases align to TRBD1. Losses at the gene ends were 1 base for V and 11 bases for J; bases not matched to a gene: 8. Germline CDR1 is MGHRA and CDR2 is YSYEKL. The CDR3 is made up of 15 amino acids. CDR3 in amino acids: CASSQVETGGEKLFF. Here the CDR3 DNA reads TGCGCCAGCAGCCAAGTCGAGACAGGGGGTGAGAAACTGTTTTTT.